Described below is a single T cell receptor beta chain sequence and its context. The sample comes from a study of T cell repertoires in cytomegalovirus infection. About the research overall: Evidence of both CMV infection and a matching HLA type came from public TCR beta signatures.

Each CDR3 protein is one row after TCRdb ran MiXCR on the reads. The sample holds fewer than 550,000 distinct CDR3 sequences, 25% to 40% seen once. This TCR came from a human donor in good health (CMV status not recorded). Some clones in this sample may be carry-over from other donors' samples. The sample was PBMCs.

The CDR3 region is CATSDLNDQETQYF. The CDR3, as DNA: TGTGCCACCAGTGATTTGAATGACCAAGAGACCCAGTACTTC. J is TRBJ2-5 and V is TRBV24-1; no firm D call. Trimming stripped 0 bases from V and 0 bases from J, with 4 bases between. Per germline, CDR1 KGHDR and CDR2 SFDVKD. The CDR3 loop spans 14 amino acids.